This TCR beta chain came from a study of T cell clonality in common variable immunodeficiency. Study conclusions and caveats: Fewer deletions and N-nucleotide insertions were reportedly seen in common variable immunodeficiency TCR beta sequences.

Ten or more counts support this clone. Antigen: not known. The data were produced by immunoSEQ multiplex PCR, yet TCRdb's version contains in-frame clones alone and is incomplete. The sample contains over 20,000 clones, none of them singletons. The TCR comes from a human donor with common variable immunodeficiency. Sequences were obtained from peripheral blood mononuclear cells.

CDR3 in amino acids: CASTRQGVTGELFF. The covered CDR3 bases are TGTGCCAGCACCAGACAGGGCGTCACCGGGGAG. The chain couples TRBV2 to TRBJ2-2, with 7 bases aligning to TRBD1. Read sequence stops 3 residues before the CDR3 end, and the germline J gene provides the missing end. CDR1 and CDR2 (germline): SNHLY, FYNNEI. The CDR3 is made up of 14 amino acids. With 7 bases clipped from V and 4 bases from J, the junction kept 6 bases outside the gene matches.